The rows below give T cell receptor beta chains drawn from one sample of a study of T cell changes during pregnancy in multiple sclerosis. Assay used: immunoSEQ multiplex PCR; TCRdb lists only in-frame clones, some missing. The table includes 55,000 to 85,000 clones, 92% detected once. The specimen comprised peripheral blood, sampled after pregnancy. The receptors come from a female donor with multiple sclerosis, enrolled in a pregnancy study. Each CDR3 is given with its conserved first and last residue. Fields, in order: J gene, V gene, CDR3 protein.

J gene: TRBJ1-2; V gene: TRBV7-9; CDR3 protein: CASSRSGLLVDGYTF
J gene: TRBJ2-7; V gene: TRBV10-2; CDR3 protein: CASSEATTSKYEQYF
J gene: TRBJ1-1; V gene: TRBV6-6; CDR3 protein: CASSYSVSPPNTEAFF
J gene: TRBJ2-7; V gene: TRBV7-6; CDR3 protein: CASSGPGTGKVGRKQYF
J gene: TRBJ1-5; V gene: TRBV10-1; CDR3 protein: CASSDNNQPQHF
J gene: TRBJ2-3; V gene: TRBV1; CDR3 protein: CTSSQVPAGGPDTQYF
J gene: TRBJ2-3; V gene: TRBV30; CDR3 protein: CAWSPGQKSTDTQYF
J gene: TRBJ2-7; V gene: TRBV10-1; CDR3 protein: CASSDQGVPYEQYF
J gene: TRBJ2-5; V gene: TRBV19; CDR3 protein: CASRGGRDQETQYF
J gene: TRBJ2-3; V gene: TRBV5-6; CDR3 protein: CASSETAGLDTQYF
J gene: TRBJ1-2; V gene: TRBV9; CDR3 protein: CASSVDRGGYTF
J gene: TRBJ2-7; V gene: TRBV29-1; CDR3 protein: CSAKTGGGYEQYF
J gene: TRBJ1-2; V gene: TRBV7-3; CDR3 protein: CASSQGPGYGYTF
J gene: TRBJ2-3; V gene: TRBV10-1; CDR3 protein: CASSEGQGTDTQYF
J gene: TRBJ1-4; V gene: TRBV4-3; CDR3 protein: CASSQMMDRINEKLFF
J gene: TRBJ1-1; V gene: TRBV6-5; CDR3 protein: CASSYKGEAFF
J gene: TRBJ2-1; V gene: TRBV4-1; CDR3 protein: CASSPRGNSYNEQFF
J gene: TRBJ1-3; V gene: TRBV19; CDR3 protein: CASAGRGREFGNTIYF
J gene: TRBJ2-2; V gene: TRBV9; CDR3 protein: CASSVRTGVSTGELFF
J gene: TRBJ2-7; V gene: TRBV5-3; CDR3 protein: CARSLGKPASECAYEQYF
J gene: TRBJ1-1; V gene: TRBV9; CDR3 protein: CASSGGGFTEAFF
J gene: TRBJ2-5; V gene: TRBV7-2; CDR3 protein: CASSLESGRETQYF
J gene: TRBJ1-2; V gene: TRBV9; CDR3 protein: CASSVATDTAYGYTF
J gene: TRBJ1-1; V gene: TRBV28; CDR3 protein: CASSFTGKRPEAFF
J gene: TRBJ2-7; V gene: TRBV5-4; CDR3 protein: CASSRGLAGDHEQYF
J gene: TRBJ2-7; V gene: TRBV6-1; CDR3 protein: CASRLLLPGYEQYF
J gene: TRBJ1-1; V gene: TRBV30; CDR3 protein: CAWRDRRPGAFF
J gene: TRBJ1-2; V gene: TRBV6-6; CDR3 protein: CASSAADRNVGGYTF
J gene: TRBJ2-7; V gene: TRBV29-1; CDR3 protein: CSVPGTTSYEQYF
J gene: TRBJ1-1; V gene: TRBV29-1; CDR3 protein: CSVRGKMNTEAFF
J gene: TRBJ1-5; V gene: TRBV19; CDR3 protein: CASSIDHSRQPQHF
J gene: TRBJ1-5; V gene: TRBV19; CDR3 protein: CASSIWQINQPQHF
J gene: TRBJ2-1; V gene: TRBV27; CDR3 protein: CATAADRDYNEQFF
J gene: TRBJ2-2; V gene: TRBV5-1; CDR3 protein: CASSLRTVTGELFF
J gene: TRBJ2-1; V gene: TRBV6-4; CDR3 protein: CASSDSAGAYNEQFF
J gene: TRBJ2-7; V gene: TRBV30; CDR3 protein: CAWSVQAGYEQYF
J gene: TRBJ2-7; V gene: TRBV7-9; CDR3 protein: CASSLREGPYEQYF
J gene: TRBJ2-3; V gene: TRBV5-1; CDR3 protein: CASSDSINRVDTQYF
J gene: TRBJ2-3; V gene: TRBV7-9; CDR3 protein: CASSLVALQGWDTQYF
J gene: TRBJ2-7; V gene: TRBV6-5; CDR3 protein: CASSYSGTSGPYEQYF
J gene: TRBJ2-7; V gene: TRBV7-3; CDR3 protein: CASSEGQGARPYF
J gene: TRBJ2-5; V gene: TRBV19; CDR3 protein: CASSISRRLDRGWETQYF
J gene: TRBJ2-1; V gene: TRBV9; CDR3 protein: CASSPSGTLSYNEQFF
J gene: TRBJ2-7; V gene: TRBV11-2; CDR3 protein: CASSFNRLNEQYF
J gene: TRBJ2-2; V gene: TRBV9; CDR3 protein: CASSVEGTSGVNTGELFF
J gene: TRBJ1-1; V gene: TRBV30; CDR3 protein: CAWSANRDTEAFF
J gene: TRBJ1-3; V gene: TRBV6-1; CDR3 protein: CASSVTDTIYF
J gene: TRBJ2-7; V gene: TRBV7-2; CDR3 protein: CASSLASRGGGSITYEQYF
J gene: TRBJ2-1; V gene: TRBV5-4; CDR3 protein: CASSLFLAAYNEQFF
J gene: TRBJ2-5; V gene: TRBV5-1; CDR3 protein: CASSARGAEETQYF
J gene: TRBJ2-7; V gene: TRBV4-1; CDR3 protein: CASSQGLLTGGSSYEQYF
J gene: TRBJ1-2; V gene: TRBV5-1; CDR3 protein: CASSLGQGELAYGYTF
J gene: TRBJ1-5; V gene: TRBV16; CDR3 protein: CASSQSGPGGARSNQPQHF
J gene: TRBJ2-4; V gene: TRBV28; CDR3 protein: CASSSKGAVAKNIQYF
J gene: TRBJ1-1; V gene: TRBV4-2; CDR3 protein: CASSQEVGITEAFF